The 29 T cell receptor beta chains given below trace back to one sample, sequenced in a study of blood T cells in healthy people across ages (dated by TCRdb to 2014 to 2015). The library relied on 5' RACE. A second roughly 6 to 11 cycle PCR used a sample-barcoded 5' primer and a J-beta primer mix. In-frame beta chains were kept once TCRdb had trimmed the public reads at Q25 with fastp and called clones with MiXCR. Identical CDR3 protein sequences are pooled into one entry, listed with their most common genes and DNA. Counted in this sample were around 1,900,000 distinct CDR3 sequences; 35% to 50% of them appeared once. The ten largest make up 23% of the sample. Sequences were obtained from blood. The receptors come from a human donor in good health.

The chain links TRBV18 to TRBJ1-1; D is perhaps TRBD1 (5 bases). V shed 2 bases and J shed 4 bases, with 11 bases lying between them. The CDR3 is made up of 14 amino acids. CDR1 and CDR2 (germline): KGHSH, LQKENI. The DNA of the CDR3 is TGTGCCAGCTCACCAAGCAGGGACTCCACTGAAGCTTTCTTT. This gives the protein CASSPSRDSTEAFF.

This clonotype was picked up a small number of times. The chain couples TRBV5-6 to TRBJ2-5; D is unclear. The J call may be in error: the DNA end matches TRBJ2-7 better. The CDR3 contains 14 residues. Per the germline V gene, CDR1 is SGHDT and CDR2 is YYEEEE. CDR3 sequence: CASSLNGPHYEQYF. CDR3 in DNA: TGTGCCAGCAGCTTAAACGGACCGCACTACGAGCAGTACTTC.

This chain links TRBV5-1 with TRBJ2-6; D may match TRBD1 or TRBD2 (6 bases each). Germline CDR1 and CDR2: SGHRS and YFSETQ. The CDR3 is 17 residues long. V dropped 0 bases and J dropped 0 bases, with 10 bases sitting between them. CDR3 sequence: CASSLGRGNSGANVLTF. The CDR3, as DNA: TGCGCCAGCAGCTTGGGGAGGGGGAACTCTGGGGCCAACGTCCTGACTTTC.

The gene calls are TRBV28 and TRBJ2-3; D unresolved. From germline, CDR1 is MDHEN and CDR2 SYDVKM. The CDR3 has 14 amino acids. The V end was cut by 3 bases, the J end by 3 bases, with 10 bases between. The CDR3: CASSFTAVTDTQYF. In DNA form, the CDR3 reads TGTGCCAGCAGTTTTACAGCTGTTACAGATACGCAGTATTTT.

The chain has TRBV15 and TRBJ2-1; D remains unclear. Germline lookup yields CDR1 LNHNV and CDR2 YYDKDF (reference sequence). Trimming took off 0 bases at V and 10 bases at J, with 13 bases between the two ends. CDR3 length: 14 amino acids. The CDR3 region has the DNA TGTGCCACCAGCAGAGATCTCGTCGGGCAGGAGCAGTTCTTC. It encodes CATSRDLVGQEQFF.

This clonotype has just a few counts. The chain joins TRBV29-1 to TRBJ2-1; D remains unclear. The CDR3 is 11 residues long. Germline V lookup: CDR1 SQVTM, CDR2 ANQGSEA. V gave up 5 bases and J gave up 7 bases, with 9 bases separating them. The DNA for the CDR3 is TGCAGCGTTACCTCCCCTAATGAGCAGTTCTTC. It encodes CSVTSPNEQFF.

This chain uses TRBV4-1 with TRBJ2-3; D unclear. Trimming shortened V by 0 bases and J by 6 bases, and 10 bases separated the two germline ends. The CDR3 covers 14 residues. CDR1 and CDR2 (germline): MGHRA, YSYEKL. The CDR3, as DNA: TGCGCCAGCAGCCAAGATAGGAGCCTTGATACGCAGTATTTT. Its protein is CASSQDRSLDTQYF.

The table lists this clonotype with a few counts. The J gene is TRBJ1-2, the V gene TRBV18; D remains unclear. The CDR3 is 13 residues long. The V end lost 3 bases, the J end lost 4 bases, and 9 bases lay between the germline ends. Germline assignment: CDR1 KGHSH and CDR2 LQKENI. Written as DNA, the CDR3 is TGTGCCAGCTCACCGAGCAGGACCTATGGCTACACCTTC. Translated: CASSPSRTYGYTF.

This clonotype has a handful of counts. V gene TRBV4-1 combines with J gene TRBJ1-4; D is undetermined. CDR3 size: 14 residues. V was cut by 5 bases and J by 5 bases, with 12 bases left in between. Germline V CDR1 and CDR2: MGHRA, YSYEKL. CDR3 DNA: TGCGCCAGCAGCTGGGCCCAGGAAAATGAAAAACTGTTTTTT. Translation: CASSWAQENEKLFF.

V gene TRBV2 combines with J gene TRBJ2-7, with TRBD1 as a possible D gene (5 bases). The CDR3 loop spans 14 amino acids. V lost 7 bases and J 1 base, leaving 14 bases between the germline ends. The germline gives CDR1 SNHLY, CDR2 FYNNEI. CDR3 DNA: TGTGCCAGCAAGCCCCGGACATCGTCCTACGAGCAGTACTTC. Translation gives CASKPRTSSYEQYF. The whole variable domain, remainder taken from reference TRBV2 and TRBJ2-7, is EPEVTQTPSHQVTQMGQEVILRCVPISNHLYFYWYRQILGQKVEFLVSFYNNEISEKSEIFDDQFSVERPDGSNFTLKIRSTKLEDSAMYFCASKPRTSSYEQYFGPGTRLTVT.

The gene calls are TRBV4-3 and TRBJ2-2, with D perhaps TRBD1 or TRBD2 (5 bases each). CDR1 and CDR2 from the germline V gene are LGHNA and YSLEER. The V and J ends lost 0 bases and 8 bases respectively, with 13 bases between them. This CDR3 is built from 15 residues. The CDR3 DNA is TGCGCCAGCAGCCAAGAACTCGGGGCGGTTGGGGAGCTGTTTTTT. Protein: CASSQELGAVGELFF.

This clonotype was detected only a few times. The gene calls are TRBV14 and TRBJ2-7; D not certain. Trimming pared 0 bases from V and 4 bases from J, leaving 10 bases between. The germline CDR1 and CDR2 sequences are SGHDN and FVKESK. This CDR3 spans 14 amino acids. As DNA, the CDR3 is TGTGCCAGCAGCCAAGATGTGGTGCGGTACGAGCAGTACTTC. Translation gives CASSQDVVRYEQYF.

For the CDR3, the DNA is TGCGCCAGCAGCGGAGCGCCCGACTTCTACGAGCAGTACTTC. Protein sequence: CASSGAPDFYEQYF. V gene TRBV5-1 combines with J gene TRBJ2-7; D remains ambiguous. The ends were cut back, 4 bases at V and 3 bases at J, with 14 bases in the middle. Germline V gene sequence: CDR1 SGHRS, CDR2 YFSETQ. CDR3 length: 14 residues.

This chain connects TRBV9 to TRBJ2-5, with TRBD1 identical over 8 bases. This CDR3 contains 15 residues. Germline V gene lookup returns CDR1 SGDLS and CDR2 YYNGEE. V was pared by 4 bases and J by 1 base, with 6 bases of the junction left unmatched. The CDR3 region has the DNA TGTGCCAGCAGCTCGAGGGGACAGGCCCAAGAGACCCAGTACTTC. Its protein is CASSSRGQAQETQYF.

This clonotype came up a few times. This chain joins TRBV6-6 and TRBJ2-1; 9 bases agree with TRBD2. CDR3 length equals 14 residues. Trimming took 5 bases from V and 9 from J; bases not matched to a gene: 8. From germline, CDR1 is MNHNY and CDR2 SVGAGI (reference sequence). This chain's CDR3 is CASSRGGADSEQFF. CDR3 sequence (DNA): TGTGCCAGCAGTCGCGGGGGGGCCGACAGTGAGCAGTTCTTC.

The rearrangement uses TRBV29-1 and TRBJ2-1; weak D call: TRBD1 (5 bases). Germline CDR1 reads SQVTM; CDR2 reads ANQGSEA. V lost 7 bases and J lost 0, with 22 bases in between. This CDR3 spans 17 amino acids. The DNA for the CDR3 is TGCAGCGCACTCCTGGGCGTAGACAGAGACTCCTACAATGAGCAGTTCTTC. Its protein is CSALLGVDRDSYNEQFF.

The chain uses TRBV7-2 and TRBJ1-5; D not certain. Germline V lookup: CDR1 SGHTA, CDR2 FQGNSA. Trimming left V 5 bases short and J 1 base short, with 9 bases between. The CDR3 covers 14 residues. CDR3 coding DNA: TGTGCCAGCAGCCCGGCCGTCAGCAATCAGCCCCAGCATTTT. Its translation is CASSPAVSNQPQHF. The complete variable domain, with remaining parts taken from reference TRBV7-2 and TRBJ1-5, reads GAGVSQSPSNKVTEKGKDVELRCDPISGHTALYWYRQSLGQGLEFLIYFQGNSAPDKSGLPSDRFSAERTGGSVSTLTIQRTQQEDSAVYLCASSPAVSNQPQHFGDGTRLSIL.

The CDR3 spells CATNGPGLSYNEQFF. The CDR3 DNA follows: TGTGCCACCAACGGTCCCGGGCTCTCCTACAATGAGCAGTTCTTC. The chain carries TRBV15 and TRBJ2-1; D not certain. Trimming removed 7 bases at V and 0 bases at J, with 13 bases between. The CDR3 totals 15 residues. The germline CDR1 and CDR2 sequences are LNHNV and YYDKDF (reference sequence). The full variable domain, rest sourced from reference TRBV15 and TRBJ2-1, is DAMVIQNPRYQVTQFGKPVTLSCSQTLNHNVMYWYQQKSSQAPKLLFHYYDKDFNNEADTPDNFQSRRPNTSFCFLDIRSPGLGDTAMYLCATNGPGLSYNEQFFGPGTRLTVL.

V is TRBV7-8 and J is TRBJ2-5; 11 bases fit TRBD2. With V trimmed by 5 bases and J by 5 bases, 10 bases remained unmatched. In germline, CDR1 is SGHVS, CDR2 FQNEAQ. CDR3 length: 16 amino acids. The CDR3 here is CASSNLLAGAGETQYF. The CDR3 DNA sequence: TGTGCCAGCAGCAATCTACTAGCGGGGGCGGGGGAGACCCAGTACTTC.

The CDR3, as DNA: TGCAGTGCTAGAGACCACGGGGGCAAATCCTCCTACGAGCAGTACTTC. Protein sequence: CSARDHGGKSSYEQYF. This chain joins TRBV20-1 and TRBJ2-7; either TRBD1 or TRBD2 may fit D (6 bases each). The CDR3 is 16 residues long. CDR1 is DFQATT and CDR2 is SNEGSKA in the germline V gene (reference sequence). V gave up 0 bases and J gave up 0 bases, with 15 bases separating them.

The gene calls are TRBV2 and TRBJ2-1; 7 bases match TRBD1. Germline V gene data show CDR1 as SNHLY and CDR2 as FYNNEI. Losses at the gene ends were 6 bases for V and 5 bases for J; bases not matched to a gene: 10. The CDR3 has 15 residues. This chain's CDR3 is CASSSLGGLNNEQFF. CDR3 sequence (DNA): TGTGCCAGCAGCTCACTAGGGGGCCTAAACAATGAGCAGTTCTTC.

This clonotype was picked up a small number of times. The CDR3 nucleotides read TGCGCCAGCAGCTATCGACGAACAGAATCCTACGAGCAGTACTTC. Encoded protein: CASSYRRTESYEQYF. The chain recombines TRBV5-1 with TRBJ2-7; no definite D call. The CDR3 has 15 residues. V lost 3 bases, J lost 1 base, and 14 bases lay in between. CDR1 and CDR2 from the germline V gene are SGHRS and YFSETQ.

The chain links TRBV7-2 to TRBJ1-6, with D tentatively TRBD1 (6 bases). Trimming shortened V by 5 bases and J by 3 bases, and 14 bases separated the two germline ends. CDR1 is SGHTA and CDR2 is FQGNSA in the germline V gene. The length of the CDR3 is 16 residues. The CDR3 region is CASSNITGYYNSPLHF. CDR3 DNA: TGTGCCAGCAGCAACATTACAGGGTACTATAATTCACCCCTCCACTTT.

The rearrangement joins TRBV6-1 to TRBJ1-2, with D unresolved. The ends were cut back, 1 base at V and 12 bases at J, with 12 bases in the middle. Looked up from germline, CDR1 is MNHNS and CDR2 is SASEGT. The CDR3 consists of 12 residues. The DNA for the CDR3 is TGTGCCAGCAGTGAAGTAGGGTTGGAAAACACCTTC. Translation: CASSEVGLENTF.

V is TRBV7-3 and J is TRBJ2-2; no clear D gene. V was clipped by 1 base and J by 7 bases, with 4 bases between them. Germline lookup yields CDR1 SGHTA and CDR2 FQGTGA. The CDR3 totals 12 residues. CDR3 nucleotide sequence: TGTGCCAGCAGCTTAAATGGCGGGGAGCTGTTTTTT. It translates to CASSLNGGELFF.

This clonotype was seen more than once but under ten times. V and J are TRBV29-1 and TRBJ2-1; D is possibly TRBD2 (7 bases). With 8 bases removed from V and 2 bases from J, the gap between germline ends came to 22 bases. CDR3 length: 16 residues. The V gene's germline CDR1 is SQVTM and CDR2 ANQGSEA. The CDR3 here is CSSGEGGPLAYNEQFF. In nucleotides, the CDR3 is TGCAGCTCTGGAGAGGGGGGGCCTTTGGCCTACAATGAGCAGTTCTTC.

This clonotype came up a few times. The gene calls are TRBV6-2 or TRBV6-3 and TRBJ2-3; D is unresolved. V lost 7 bases, J lost 1 base, and 18 bases lay in between. Looked up from germline, CDR1 is MNHEY and CDR2 is SVGEGT. The CDR3 consists of 16 residues. DNA of the CDR3: TGTGCCAGCACCATGGCCCACAGCAGCGGCACAGATACGCAGTATTTT. This sequence encodes CASTMAHSSGTDTQYF.

The rearrangement joins TRBV7-9 to TRBJ1-4; D unresolved. With 1 base removed from V and 2 bases from J, the gap between germline ends came to 8 bases. Germline-derived CDR1 and CDR2 are SEHNR and FQNEAQ (reference sequence). The CDR3 has 15 amino acids. CDR3 in DNA: TGTGCCAGCAGCTTAGGTATCAGGACTAATGAAAAACTGTTTTTT. This sequence encodes CASSLGIRTNEKLFF.

The V call is TRBV9, the J call TRBJ2-6; 10 bases fit TRBD1. Germline V CDR1 and CDR2: SGDLS, YYNGEE. The CDR3 runs 20 residues. The V segment lost 0 bases and the J segment 1 base; nucleotides outside the gene matches: 10. The CDR3, as DNA: TGTGCCAGCAGCGTAGACCCGGACAGGGGGGTCAGGTCTGGGGCCAACGTCCTGACTTTC. Translated, it gives CASSVDPDRGVRSGANVLTF.